Listed below are T cell receptor beta chains from one sample, sequenced in a study of tumor-infiltrating lymphocytes in primary liver carcinoma. TCRdb redid the calling of the multiplex PCR reads with MiXCR, one entry per CDR3 protein. The sample shows about 200,000 distinct CDR3 sequences, 65% of them seen only once. Sequencing was carried out using peripheral blood. These receptors were collected from a woman aged 60-75 years with primary liver carcinoma and hepatitis B virus infection. The CDR3 runs from the conserved cysteine through the conserved F or W.

j_call	v_call	cdr3_aa
TRBJ1-6	TRBV2	CASSEDQGFGSPLHF
TRBJ2-7	TRBV29-1	CSVVLGTSGYDQYF
TRBJ1-5	TRBV10-3	CAIRTAGGNQPQHF
TRBJ2-6	TRBV30	CAWRGNVNVLTF
TRBJ2-5	TRBV5-4	CAISRSGLSAQETQYF
TRBJ2-7	TRBV29-1	CSVGVGAYEQYF
TRBJ1-2	TRBV6-1	CASSAKPDGSTVGYTF
TRBJ2-7	TRBV14	CASSQTAGPREQYF
TRBJ2-1	TRBV30	CAWSVGLPGNVQFF
TRBJ2-5	TRBV11-1	CASSLALTCEETQYF
TRBJ2-6	TRBV6-5	CAIQGRDRGTGANVLTF